This TCR beta chain is from a study of blood T cell repertoires in COVID-19. Method: immunoSEQ multiplex PCR; TCRdb's copy keeps in-frame clones and lacks some. The sample contains roughly 30,000 clones, 85% to 95% of which appear only once. CDR1 is KGHSH and CDR2 is LQKENI in the germline V gene. CDR3 size: 17 residues. V shed 6 bases, J shed 11 bases, and the junction held 22 bases outside the gene matches. The receptor comes from a woman aged 70-85 years with COVID-19, enrolled during active disease. The chain joins TRBV18 to TRBJ1-1; 9 bases agree with TRBD1. The specimen was peripheral blood. The DNA of the CDR3 is TGTGCCAGCTCTCTAAACATATCCCCACAGGGGGCAGCTTTTGCTTTCTTT. Protein product: CASSLNISPQGAAFAFF.